The TCR beta chain under discussion was sequenced for a study of OX40 agonist ivuxolimab in advanced cancers. The overall study: Dosing consisted of intravenous ivuxolimab at 0.01 to 10 mg/kg every 2 weeks. Having had anti-PD-1, anti-PD-L1 or anti-CTLA-4 therapy before was allowed, and roughly 40% had some. Broader study findings: Expanded peripheral T cells had an undetermined antigen specificity. Compared with others, partial responders at 0.1-3.0 mg/kg displayed clonal expansion among the lowest.

Some clones are missing from TCRdb's copy, which holds only in-frame ones; the method was immunoSEQ multiplex PCR. Seen here are 42,000 or so clones, 65% to 85% observed once, and the top ten hold 23%. V shed 0 bases and J shed 0 bases, with 8 bases lying between them. This CDR3 is built from 15 residues. The germline V gene encodes CDR1 LGHNA and CDR2 YSLEER. As regards this clone: The antigen is unknown.

The source is an adult with an advanced solid tumor such as melanoma, head and neck, liver or kidney cancer. This rearrangement joins TRBV4-3 to TRBJ1-1; D may be TRBD1 (5 bases). Sequenced material: CD4+ or CD8+ T cells sorted from blood, taken in a trial of the OX40 agonist ivuxolimab. This CDR3 reads CASSQDWGVNTEAFF. The CDR3 region has the DNA TGCGCCAGCAGCCAAGATTGGGGGGTGAACACTGAAGCTTTCTTT.